A single TCR beta chain is shown here with its context. This record comes from a study of blood T cell repertoires in COVID-19. On the study more broadly: COVID-19 samples, acute and convalescent, were from the United States, Italy and Spain. Sources were T cells, B-cell-depleted T cells, or PBMCs; the material itself was cDNA or gDNA.

In the original processing: Amplification of reference gene primers provided the estimated nucleated cell counts. Method: immunoSEQ multiplex PCR; TCRdb's copy keeps in-frame clones and lacks some. That table gives V, J and clone size, and the DNA gave D and trimming. Among approximately 98,000 clones listed, roughly 80% were seen once. CDR3 length: 14 residues. CDR1 is LNHDA and CDR2 is SQIVND in the germline V gene (reference sequence). With 5 bases removed from V and 5 bases from J, the gap between germline ends came to 13 bases. Sequencing was performed on peripheral blood. This chain links TRBV19 with TRBJ2-1, with TRBD2 as a possible D gene (6 bases). The clonotype was recovered from an elderly woman with acute or convalescent COVID-19. Here the CDR3 reads CASSSGTENNEQFF. The CDR3 coding sequence is TGTGCCAGTAGTTCCGGGACTGAAAACAATGAGCAGTTCTTC.